This T cell receptor beta chain came from a study of shared clonotypes between healthy human individuals. Unmatched junction bases numbered 11, after V lost 5 bases and J lost 4 bases. CDR1 is SGHRS and CDR2 is YFSETQ in the germline V gene. This CDR3 region has 16 residues. This clone was detected only once. Its antigen is currently unknown. The data were produced by immunoSEQ multiplex PCR, yet TCRdb's version contains in-frame clones alone and is incomplete. This table has over a million clones, approximately 98.5% appearing once. Researchers partitioned CD4+ cells into CD45RA+ naive and CD45RA-negative memory subsets. Notes on the study in general: Sequencing depth was expected to affect clonotype sharing among donors.

This TCR was sampled from a man aged 25 to 40 in good health. V usage is TRBV5-1 and J usage is TRBJ2-5; 10 bases map to TRBD2. Sequencing used naive CD4+ T cells sorted from blood. Subset denoted: CD45RA+ positively selected. Here the CDR3 reads CASSLEYRLAGETQYF. In DNA, the CDR3 is TGCGCCAGCAGTCTGGAGTATAGACTAGCGGGAGAGACCCAGTACTTC.